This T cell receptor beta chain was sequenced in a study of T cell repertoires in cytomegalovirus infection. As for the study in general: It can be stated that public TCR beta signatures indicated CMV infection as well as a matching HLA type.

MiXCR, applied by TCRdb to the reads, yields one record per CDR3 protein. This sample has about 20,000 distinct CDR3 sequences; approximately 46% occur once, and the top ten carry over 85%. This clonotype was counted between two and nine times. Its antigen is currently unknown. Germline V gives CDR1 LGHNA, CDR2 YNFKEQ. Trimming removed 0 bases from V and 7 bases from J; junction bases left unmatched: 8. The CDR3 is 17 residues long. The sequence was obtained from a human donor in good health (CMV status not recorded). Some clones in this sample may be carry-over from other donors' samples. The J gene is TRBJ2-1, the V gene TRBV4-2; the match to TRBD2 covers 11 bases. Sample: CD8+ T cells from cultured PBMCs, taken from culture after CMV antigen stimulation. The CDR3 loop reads CASSQDWGTSGSNEQFF. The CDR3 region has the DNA TGTGCCAGCAGCCAAGATTGGGGGACTAGCGGCAGTAATGAGCAGTTCTTC.